The rows below give T cell receptor beta chains drawn from one sample of a study of beta chain features in type 1 diabetes. Sequenced by immunoSEQ multiplex PCR; TCRdb stores in-frame clones only, minus some. Of a few hundred thousand clones detected, 14% appear once; the ten largest clones hold 6.7%. The sequencing input was central memory CD4+ T cells from blood. These receptors were obtained from a young man in good health. Both conserved end residues are part of each CDR3. D genes are given only for firm matches. Where a row states a size, it is once, few, many or the class of an expanded clone; other rows omit it.

J: TRBJ1-1
D: TRBD1
size: many
V: TRBV7-2
CDR3: CASSTGQGRPEAFF
DNA: TGTGCCAGCAGCACAGGACAGGGCCGCCCTGAAGCTTTCTTT

J: TRBJ2-5
D: .
size: .
V: TRBV29-1
CDR3: CSVSYDRLGGTQYF
DNA: TGCAGCGTTTCCTACGATCGTCTGGGTGGGACCCAGTACTTC

J: TRBJ2-4
D: .
size: few
V: TRBV6-6
CDR3: CASMMEIQYF
DNA: TGTGCCAGCATGATGGAAATTCAGTACTTC

J: TRBJ2-3
D: .
size: few
V: TRBV11-3
CDR3: CASSSYNLIDTQYF
DNA: TGTGCCAGCAGCTCCTACAATCTCATAGATACGCAGTATTTT

J: TRBJ2-3
D: .
size: .
V: TRBV6-5
CDR3: CASSPRGLFTDTQYF
DNA: TGTGCCAGCAGTCCCCGGGGCCTCTTCACAGATACGCAGTATTTT

J: TRBJ2-7
D: TRBD2
size: few
V: TRBV4-1
CDR3: CASSGSLTSGEQYF
DNA: TGCGCCAGCAGCGGATCGCTTACTAGCGGGGAGCAGTACTTC

J: TRBJ2-3
D: .
size: .
V: TRBV30
CDR3: CAWKPFTDTQYF
DNA: TGTGCCTGGAAGCCGTTCACAGATACGCAGTATTTT

J: TRBJ2-5
D: .
size: .
V: TRBV5-4
CDR3: CASSGPATGGLSGTQYF
DNA: TGTGCCAGCAGCGGGCCTGCGACAGGAGGACTAAGTGGGACCCAGTACTTC

J: TRBJ2-5
D: .
size: many
V: TRBV11-3
CDR3: CASSSGRQETQYF
DNA: TGTGCCAGCAGCTCCGGGCGCCAAGAGACCCAGTACTTC

J: TRBJ2-1
D: .
size: .
V: TRBV9
CDR3: CASSFLYGSLGNEQFF
DNA: TGTGCCAGCAGTTTCCTGTACGGGAGTTTGGGCAATGAGCAGTTCTTC